This T cell receptor (beta chain) emerged from a study of CD8 T cells in ankylosing spondylitis. Overall study findings and caveats: Within matched ankylosing spondylitis synovial fluid, disease-linked clones were reportedly significantly enriched. About 8 highly homologous variants made up a TCR beta motif, and this motif appeared characteristic of ankylosing spondylitis blood. Disease-linked clones proved CD8+ and comparatively uncommon in peripheral blood.

Germline assignment: CDR1 SGHVS and CDR2 FNYEAQ. V lost 3 bases and J lost 4, with 10 bases in between. The CDR3 contains 13 residues. TCRdb re-derived calls from the 5' RACE reads in MiXCR, one entry per CDR3 protein. The sample carries about 240,000 distinct CDR3 sequences, around 10% recorded once. A few counts support this clonotype. The antigen remains undetermined. This chain joins TRBV7-6 and TRBJ2-7; D unclear. The sample was blood, either unsorted or a sorted T cell fraction (not recorded which). The origin of this receptor is a male donor with ankylosing spondylitis or in good health (not recorded which). The CDR3: CASSFDPRYEQYF. CDR3 coding DNA: TGTGCCAGCAGCTTTGACCCGAGATACGAGCAGTACTTC.